The entry that follows covers one T cell receptor (beta chain) sequence. Its antigen is not identified. This specimen comes from a study of CD8+ T cells in alopecia areata. Overall study results and limits: Between patients, shared TCR sequences were less clear than in mice. This was possibly due in part to HLA diversity in the patient population. Affected lesional scalp, above all in alopecia totalis/universalis, was more clonal than normal scalp.

This CDR3 spans 13 amino acids. In germline, CDR1 is PRHDT, CDR2 FYEKMQ (reference sequence). The J segment lost 11 bases and the V segment lost 5 bases, leaving 9 bases of the junction unmatched. Extracted RNA was reverse transcribed, and the resulting cDNA served as sequencing template. Some clones are missing from TCRdb's copy, which holds only in-frame ones; the method was immunoSEQ multiplex PCR. This repertoire shows around 120,000 clones, 55% to 80% found once; its top ten account for 2.5% to 3%. CD4+ and CD8+ T cells were sorted from PBMCs. Sequencing used CD4+ T cells sorted from blood. The sequence was collected from a human donor in good health. J is TRBJ1-1 and V is TRBV13; TRBD1 aligns across 9 bases. CDR3 sequence: CASSRGQGGTAFF. CDR3 DNA: TGTGCCAGCAGCCGGGGACAGGGTGGAACGGCTTTCTTT.